One sample yielded the 7 T cell receptor beta chains listed below, sequenced in a study of T cells in Graves' hyperthyroidism and ophthalmopathy. RNA transcripts provided the source from which TCR beta CDR3 regions were amplified. Carried out on the TCR CDR3, a first-round RT-PCR used the HTBI primer set. TCRdb passed the multiplex PCR reads through MiXCR, listing each CDR3 protein once. The profile shows fewer than 800,000 distinct CDR3 sequences, approximately 16% of them singletons. What was sequenced was blood. Every receptor here comes from a man aged 18-30 years with Graves' hyperthyroidism.

V is TRBV6-1 and J is TRBJ2-7; D perhaps matches TRBD1 (6 bases). The V gene lost 8 bases and the J gene lost 2 bases, with 19 bases spanning the gap. The germline V gene has CDR1 MNHNS and CDR2 SASEGT. CDR3 length: 15 residues. For the CDR3, the DNA is TGTGCCAGCGGACCGCAGGGGACGTTTCCCTACGAGCAGTACTTC. Its translation is CASGPQGTFPYEQYF.

This clonotype was counted between two and nine times. The V gene is TRBV19, the J gene TRBJ2-3; D gene unclear. Germline CDR1 LNHDA, CDR2 SQIVND (reference sequence). The CDR3 loop spans 15 amino acids. V lost 5 bases, J lost 5 bases, and 17 bases lay in between. The CDR3 region is CASSPRGGVVDTQYF. CDR3 in DNA: TGTGCCAGTAGTCCCAGAGGCGGAGTGGTAGATACGCAGTATTTT.

The gene calls are TRBV5-1 and TRBJ1-1; no clear D gene. The CDR3 length is 12 residues. Trimming left V 1 base short and J 3 bases short, with 4 bases between. Germline V gene sequence: CDR1 SGHRS, CDR2 YFSETQ. The CDR3 spells CASSLPHTEAFF. CDR3 DNA sequence: TGCGCCAGCAGCTTGCCCCACACTGAAGCTTTCTTT. Full variable domain (remainder filled in from reference TRBV5-1 and TRBJ1-1): KAGVTQTPRYLIKTRGQQVTLSCSPISGHRSVSWYQQTPGQGLQFLFEYFSETQRNKGNFPGRFSGRQFSNSRSEMNVSTLELGDSALYLCASSLPHTEAFFGQGTRLTVV.

Only a few counts were recorded for this clonotype. The J gene is TRBJ1-1, the V gene TRBV10-3; a possible D gene is TRBD1 (5 bases). Germline lookup yields CDR1 ENHRY and CDR2 SYGVKD. CDR3 size: 16 residues. Trimming removed 2 bases at V and 3 bases at J, with 16 bases between. CDR3 loop: CAISERKWGLYTEAFF. CDR3 nucleotides: TGTGCCATCAGTGAGAGGAAGTGGGGACTTTACACTGAAGCTTTCTTT.

This clonotype was found many times. The chain is built from TRBV28 and TRBJ2-7; 7 bases fit TRBD2. The V and J ends lost 7 bases and 0 bases, in that order; junction bases with no gene match: 9. CDR3 length: 15 amino acids. Germline CDR1 reads MDHEN; CDR2 reads SYDVKM. CDR3 DNA sequence: TGTGCCAGCAACTTTGGCGGCGGGAGCTCCTACGAGCAGTACTTC. Its translation: CASNFGGGSSYEQYF.

This clonotype has at least ten counts. This chain connects TRBV27 to TRBJ1-1, with a weak D call TRBD1 (6 bases). CDR1 MNHEY and CDR2 SMNVEV come from the germline V gene (reference sequence). Trimming pared 8 bases from V and 0 bases from J, leaving 25 bases between. The CDR3 length is 18 residues. CDR3 region: CASPFSGTPIRLNTEAFF. As DNA, the CDR3 is TGTGCCAGCCCTTTTTCCGGGACACCTATACGCCTGAACACTGAAGCTTTCTTT.

This clonotype came up many times. The CDR3 is CASSPSGIRNEQFF. The CDR3, as DNA: TGTGCCAGCAGCCCGAGCGGGATTCGGAATGAGCAGTTCTTC. The rearrangement joins TRBV12-3 or TRBV12-4 to TRBJ2-1; 7 nucleotides align to TRBD2. The CDR3 is 14 amino acids. The junction had 9 bases not matched to a gene; V was cut back by 6 bases and J by 7 bases.